Below, one T cell receptor beta chain is given with its context. The sample belongs to a study of T cell changes during pregnancy in multiple sclerosis. The method was immunoSEQ multiplex PCR; TCRdb's version includes in-frame clones alone and lacks a portion of them. The repertoire holds about 76,000 clones, with over 85% as singletons. The CDR3 length is 17 residues. J was trimmed by 2 bases and V by 3 bases; bases with no gene match: 8. Germline V gives CDR1 SGHKS, CDR2 YYEKEE (reference sequence). Here the sequenced sample was peripheral blood, taken after pregnancy. The sequence derives from a female donor in good health, enrolled as a control in a pregnancy study. The chain is built from TRBV5-5 and TRBJ2-6; 7 nucleotides line up with TRBD1. For the CDR3, the DNA is TGTGCCAGCAGCTGGGACACAGGGGATCCTGGGGCCAACGTCCTGACTTTC. This encodes CASSWDTGDPGANVLTF. Based on the CDR3 plus reference TRBV5-5 and TRBJ2-6, the full variable domain is DAGVTQSPTHLIKTRGQQVTLRCSPISGHKSVSWYQQVLGQGPQFIFQYYEKEERGRGNFPDRFSARQFPNYSSELNVNALLLGDSALYLCASSWDTGDPGANVLTFGAGSRLTVL.